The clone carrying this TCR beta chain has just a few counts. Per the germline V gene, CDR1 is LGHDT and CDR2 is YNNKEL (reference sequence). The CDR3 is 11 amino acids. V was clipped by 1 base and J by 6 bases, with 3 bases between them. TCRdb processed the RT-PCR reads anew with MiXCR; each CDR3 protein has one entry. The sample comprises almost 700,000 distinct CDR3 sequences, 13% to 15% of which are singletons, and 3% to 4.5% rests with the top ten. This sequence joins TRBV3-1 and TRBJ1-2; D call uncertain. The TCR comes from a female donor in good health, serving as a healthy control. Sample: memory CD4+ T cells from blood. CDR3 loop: CASSQGHGYTF. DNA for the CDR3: TGTGCCAGCAGCCAAGGCCATGGCTACACCTTC.